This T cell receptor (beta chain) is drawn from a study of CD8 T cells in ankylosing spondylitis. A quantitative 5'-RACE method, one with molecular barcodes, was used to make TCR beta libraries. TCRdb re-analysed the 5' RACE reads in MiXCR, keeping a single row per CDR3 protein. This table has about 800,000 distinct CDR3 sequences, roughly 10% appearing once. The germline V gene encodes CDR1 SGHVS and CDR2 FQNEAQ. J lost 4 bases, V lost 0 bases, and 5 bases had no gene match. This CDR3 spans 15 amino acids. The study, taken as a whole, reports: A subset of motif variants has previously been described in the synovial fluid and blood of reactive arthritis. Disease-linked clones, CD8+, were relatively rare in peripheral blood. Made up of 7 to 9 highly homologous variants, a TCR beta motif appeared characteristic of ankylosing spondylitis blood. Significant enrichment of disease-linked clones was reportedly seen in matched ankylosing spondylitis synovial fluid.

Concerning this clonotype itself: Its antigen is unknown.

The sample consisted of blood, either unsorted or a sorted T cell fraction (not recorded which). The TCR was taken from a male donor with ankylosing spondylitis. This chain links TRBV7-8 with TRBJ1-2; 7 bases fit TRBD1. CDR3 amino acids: CASSLAGRGVYGYTF. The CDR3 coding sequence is TGTGCCAGCAGCTTAGCGGGCAGGGGGGTCTATGGCTACACCTTC.